This T cell receptor (beta chain) is drawn from a study of post-analysis software for immune sequencing data. Carried by the TCR beta cDNA libraries were unique molecular identifiers. Each CDR3 protein gets one entry after TCRdb re-called the PCR reads with MiXCR. The sample includes hundreds of thousands of distinct CDR3 sequences, roughly half of them seen just once. This clonotype was counted only a few times. Antigen unknown. Overall study results and limits: TRBV5-6, TRBV5-1 and TRBV20-1 belonged to a set of roughly 5 TRBV segments that were more frequent in patients than controls.

The germline CDR1 and CDR2 sequences are MGHRA and YSYEKL. Trimming removed 10 bases from V and 5 bases from J; junction bases left unmatched: 14. The CDR3 runs to 15 residues. The chain uses TRBV4-1 and TRBJ2-7, with 10 bases matching TRBD2. The TCR sequence derives from a girl under 18 with multiple sclerosis. Sequencing input: blood. CDR3 amino acids: CATHPLAGAIHEQYF. The CDR3 DNA reads as TGCGCCACCCATCCCCTAGCGGGAGCAATCCACGAGCAGTACTTC.